This is a list of T cell receptor beta chains from one sample in a study of regulatory dendritic cells for organ transplantation. Repertoires were generated with immunoSEQ multiplex PCR, while TCRdb's copy carries only in-frame clones and drops some. Among about 34,000 clones listed, roughly 89% were seen once. Input material: naive CD4+ T cells from blood. Receptors originate from a human donor in good health. Each CDR3 is given with its conserved first and last residue. Fields, in order: clone size, J gene, V gene, D gene, CDR3 DNA, CDR3 protein. D genes are given only for firm matches. Size is stated for part of the rows, as once, few or many counts, or as a class when the clone is expanded.

>once|TRBJ2-2|TRBV7-9|TRBD2
TGTGCCAGCAGCTCGCCGGGAGGGAACACCGGGGAGCTGTTTTTT
CASSSPGGNTGELFF
>NA|TRBJ2-2|TRBV19|NA
TGTGCCAGTATCAAAGGGGGAAAGGCCGGGGAGCTGTTTTTT
CASIKGGKAGELFF
>NA|TRBJ1-2|TRBV5-5|NA
TGTGCCAGCAGCCCCTGGACCTCTACTAACTATGGCTACACCTTC
CASSPWTSTNYGYTF
>few|TRBJ2-7|TRBV5-4|TRBD2
TGTGCCAGCAGCCCCGAGCGGGGGCAAACCTACGAGCAGTACTTC
CASSPERGQTYEQYF
>NA|TRBJ2-1|TRBV4-1|NA
TGCGCCAGCAGCCTCCGGGACGCCCGGAAGGGTGGCAATGAGCAGTTCTTC
CASSLRDARKGGNEQFF
>NA|TRBJ1-2|TRBV6-5|NA
TGTGCCAGCAGTTATTTAGCGGGGGTCTATGGCTACACCTTC
CASSYLAGVYGYTF
>NA|TRBJ2-3|TRBV7-3|NA
TGTGCCAGCAGCCCAACAATCCAACTAGCAGGTAGCACAGATACGCAGTATTTT
CASSPTIQLAGSTDTQYF
>NA|TRBJ2-1|TRBV5-4|TRBD2
TGTGCCGTCCATCTAGCGGCCTCCTACAATGAGCAGTTCTTC
CAVHLAASYNEQFF
>NA|TRBJ2-5|TRBV7-3|NA
TGTGCCAGCAGCTTATCGGGGTCGGGCGAGACCCAGTACTTC
CASSLSGSGETQYF
>NA|TRBJ1-2|TRBV29-1|TRBD1
TGCAGCGTTGTCGGACAGGGGATTGCCAACTATGGCTACACCTTC
CSVVGQGIANYGYTF
>NA|TRBJ2-7|TRBV5-5|NA
TGTGCCAGCAGCTTTTCCCCGGGGGTTCTATACGAGCAGTACTTC
CASSFSPGVLYEQYF
>NA|TRBJ2-2|TRBV27|NA
TGTGCCAGCAGTTTGTGGGGCGGGGAGCTGTTTTTT
CASSLWGGELFF
>NA|TRBJ2-5|TRBV28|TRBD1
TGTGCCAGCACCTCACAGGGGGCGCGTTTGGAGACCCAGTACTTC
CASTSQGARLETQYF
>once|TRBJ2-5|TRBV4-3|NA
TGCGCCAGCAGCCAAGATGCGGGTAGCCAAGAGACCCAGTACTTC
CASSQDAGSQETQYF
>NA|TRBJ2-1|TRBV28|NA
TGTGCCAGCACTAGCTTATCCTACAATGAGCAGTTCTTC
CASTSLSYNEQFF
>NA|TRBJ1-3|TRBV19|TRBD1
TGTGCCAGTAGATATTCCGGGACAGAAGGAAACACCATATATTTT
CASRYSGTEGNTIYF
>once|TRBJ1-6|TRBV30|NA
TGTGCCTGGAGTGTACGTCTAGGGCCTAATTCGCCCCTCCACTTT
CAWSVRLGPNSPLHF
>NA|TRBJ1-6|TRBV21-1|NA
TGTGCCAGCAGGCGAGTCAGGGCCCCAGGGAATTCACCCCTCCACTTT
CASRRVRAPGNSPLHF
>NA|TRBJ1-1|TRBV29-1|NA
TGCAGCGCCCTCGTAATCACTGAAGCTTTCTTT
CSALVITEAFF
>NA|TRBJ1-3|TRBV7-8|TRBD1
TGTGCCAGCAGCCCGTCTAGGACAGGGTATGGAAACACCATATATTTT
CASSPSRTGYGNTIYF
>few|TRBJ1-2|TRBV21-1|NA
TGTGCCAGCAGCAAAGATCCAGACTTCTATGGCTACACCTTC
CASSKDPDFYGYTF
>NA|TRBJ2-5|TRBV7-8|NA
TGTGCCAGCAGCTTAGTAAGGGCTGGAGAGACCCAGTACTTC
CASSLVRAGETQYF
>NA|TRBJ1-3|TRBV6-5|NA
TGTGCCAGCAGTCGTAACCCTGGAAACACCATATATTTT
CASSRNPGNTIYF
>NA|TRBJ1-2|TRBV4-2|TRBD1
TGTGCCAGCAGCCAGAGGGGGACAGGGGGGAACTATGGCTACACCTTC
CASSQRGTGGNYGYTF
>NA|TRBJ2-7|TRBV9|NA
TGTGCCAACCAGCCAGGAGACTACGAGCAGTACTTC
CANQPGDYEQYF
>NA|TRBJ1-1|TRBV10-3|NA
TGTGCCATCAGTGTTGGGGGGGGGAACACTGAAGCTTTCTTT
CAISVGGGNTEAFF
>NA|TRBJ1-2|TRBV28|NA
TGTGCCAGCATTGGAGGACAGTTCTATGGCTACACCTTC
CASIGGQFYGYTF
>NA|TRBJ2-2|TRBV18|TRBD2
TGTGCCAGCTCACCAGCGGGAGGGCCTCATACCGGGGAGCTGTTTTTT
CASSPAGGPHTGELFF
>few|TRBJ1-5|TRBV25-1|NA
TGTGCCAGCAGTGTAGGGGGTAGGAGCAATCAGCCCCAGCATTTT
CASSVGGRSNQPQHF
>NA|TRBJ2-7|TRBV10-3|TRBD2
TGTGCCATCAGTGAGGGTCTAGCGGGGGGCTCCTACGAGCAGTACTTC
CAISEGLAGGSYEQYF
>NA|TRBJ2-7|TRBV27|TRBD1
TGTGCCAGCAGTCCCCGGGACAGGGGGCAAGAGCAGTACTTC
CASSPRDRGQEQYF
>NA|TRBJ1-5|TRBV19|NA
TGTGCCAGTAGGGCCGGGACAAACAATCAGCCCCAGCATTTT
CASRAGTNNQPQHF
>NA|TRBJ1-1|TRBV30|NA
TGTGCCTGGAGTGCGACAGTTAACACTGAAGCTTTCTTT
CAWSATVNTEAFF